One sample yielded the 7 T cell receptor beta chains listed below, sequenced in a study of T-cell memory formation after mild COVID-19. Via MiXCR, TCRdb re-called the 5' RACE reads, giving one row per CDR3 protein. Of about 450,000 distinct CDR3 sequences listed, 20% to 30% are singletons. Sequenced sample: PBMCs or a T cell subset sorted from them (not recorded which). Receptors were obtained from an adult woman who had mild COVID-19 (a few samples of this study predate the infection). Cell type and time point are not known.

The V and J genes are TRBV29-1 and TRBJ1-1, with D unclear. The V and J ends lost 4 bases and 5 bases respectively, with 5 bases between them. The CDR3 is 10 amino acids. Germline-derived CDR1 and CDR2 are SQVTM and ANQGSEA. DNA of the CDR3: TGCAGCGTTGGGGAAACTGAAGCTTTCTTT. This gives the protein CSVGETEAFF.

This chain joins TRBV5-1 and TRBJ1-1; no clear D gene. Between the trimmed V and J ends, which lost 1 base and 6 bases, there was a span of 16 bases. The CDR3 contains 15 residues. CDR1 and CDR2 from the germline V gene are SGHRS and YFSETQ. CDR3 residues: CASSLWASNEAEAFF. CDR3 DNA: TGCGCCAGCAGCTTGTGGGCCTCCAATGAGGCTGAAGCTTTCTTT.

V and J are TRBV27 and TRBJ2-2, with D hard to call. The CDR3 covers 13 residues. The germline V and J ends were trimmed by 6 bases and 4 bases, with 9 bases remaining between them. Germline V gene sequence: CDR1 MNHEY, CDR2 SMNVEV (reference sequence). The CDR3 sequence: CASSPKFTGELFF. The CDR3 coding sequence is TGTGCCAGCAGCCCTAAATTCACCGGGGAGCTGTTTTTT.

This chain joins TRBV4-1 and TRBJ2-4, with 9 nucleotides matching TRBD2. The V segment lost 4 bases and the J segment 4 bases; nucleotides outside the gene matches: 5. The CDR3 runs 15 residues. Germline loops: CDR1 MGHRA, CDR2 YSYEKL. The CDR3 loop reads CASSRLAGAKNIQYF. The CDR3 nucleotides are TGCGCCAGCAGCCGGTTAGCGGGAGCAAAAAACATTCAGTACTTC.

This clonotype was counted a few times. J is TRBJ2-3 and V is TRBV5-6; 9 bases match TRBD1. Germline CDR1 SGHDT, CDR2 YYEEEE. After removal of 4 bases from V and 0 bases from J, the junction contained 6 bases not matched to a gene. CDR3 length: 16 amino acids. For the CDR3, the DNA is TGTGCCAGCAGCCTGAGACAGGGGGTCAGCACAGATACGCAGTATTTT. As protein: CASSLRQGVSTDTQYF.

J is TRBJ2-7 and V is TRBV30; 9 bases are shared with TRBD1. Germline CDR1 and CDR2: GTSNPN and SVGIG (reference sequence). This CDR3 region has 15 residues. V dropped 3 bases and J dropped 9; count of bases not matched to a gene: 15. The CDR3 DNA follows: TGTGCCTGGAGCAGAGCCTGGGACAGGGCCACCCGGCAGTACTTC. It specifies CAWSRAWDRATRQYF. Full variable domain (rest looked up from reference TRBV30 and TRBJ2-7): SQTIHQWPATLVQPVGSPLSLECTVEGTSNPNLYWYRQAAGRGLQLLFYSVGIGQISSEVPQNLSASRPQDRQFILSSKKLLLSDSGFYLCAWSRAWDRATRQYFGPGTRLTVT.

The chain has TRBV2 and TRBJ1-1, with 9 bases aligning to TRBD1. V was clipped by 2 bases and J by 0 bases; unmatched bases: 4. The CDR3 is 16 amino acids. Per germline, CDR1 SNHLY and CDR2 FYNNEI. DNA for the CDR3: TGTGCCAGCAGTGAATACAGGGGGCGTTTGAACACTGAAGCTTTCTTT. It encodes CASSEYRGRLNTEAFF. Drawing the rest from reference TRBV2 and TRBJ1-1, the complete variable domain is EPEVTQTPSHQVTQMGQEVILRCVPISNHLYFYWYRQILGQKVEFLVSFYNNEISEKSEIFDDQFSVERPDGSNFTLKIRSTKLEDSAMYFCASSEYRGRLNTEAFFGQGTRLTVV.